This T cell receptor beta chain was documented in a study of chemoradiotherapy in HPV16-positive cancers. Study results and caveats: Candidate HPV-specific clones and E7-related TCR motifs grew in tumor during treatment. Only a couple of HPV16-positive patients supplied the functional HPV-specificity definition.

This CDR3 region has 13 residues. From germline, CDR1 is MNHNS and CDR2 SASEGT. Trimming pared 6 bases from V and 11 bases from J, leaving 16 bases between. Comments on this clone: Its specificity is unknown.

Only in-frame clones appear in the TCRdb table, and some are missing; sequencing was by immunoSEQ multiplex PCR. The sample contains about 14,000 clones, roughly 90% of which appear only once. This TCR derives from a human donor with HPV-associated anogenital cancer. The V gene is TRBV6-1, the J gene TRBJ2-2; D is possibly TRBD2 (6 bases). The sequenced sample was tumor tissue, obtained from a patient who underwent chemoradiotherapy. CDR3 DNA: TGTGCCAGCAGCGGACTCGGGAGCCCCGAGCTGTTTTTT. This sequence encodes CASSGLGSPELFF.